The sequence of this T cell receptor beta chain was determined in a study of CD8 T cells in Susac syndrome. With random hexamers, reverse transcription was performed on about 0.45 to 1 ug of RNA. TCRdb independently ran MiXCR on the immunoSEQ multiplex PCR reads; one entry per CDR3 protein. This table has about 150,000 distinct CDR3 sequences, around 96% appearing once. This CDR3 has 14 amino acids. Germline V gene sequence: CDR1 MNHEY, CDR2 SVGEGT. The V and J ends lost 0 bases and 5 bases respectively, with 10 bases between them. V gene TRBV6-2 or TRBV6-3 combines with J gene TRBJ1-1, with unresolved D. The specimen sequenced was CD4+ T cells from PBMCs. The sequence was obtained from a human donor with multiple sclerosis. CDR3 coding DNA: TGTGCCAGCAGTTACTCATTAGTAGGAACTGAAGCTTTCTTT. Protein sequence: CASSYSLVGTEAFF.